Below are 2 T cell receptor beta chains sequenced from a single sample in a study of cytomegalovirus exposure and HLA in healthy donors. The PCR contained 60 Vbeta and 13 Jbeta primers. Measured with immunoSEQ multiplex PCR; TCRdb has only the in-frame clones, and not every one. The sample has 150,000 or so clones; roughly 73% are singletons. The material sequenced was PBMCs. The receptor set was obtained from a female donor in good health and CMV-seronegative.

V usage is TRBV11-2 and J usage is TRBJ2-5; D uncertain. The CDR3 consists of 12 residues. Trimming took 1 base from V and 5 from J, leaving 5 bases between them. Germline assignment: CDR1 SGHAT and CDR2 FQNNGV. Here the CDR3 reads CASSLVSETQYF. The DNA of the CDR3 is TGTGCCAGCAGCTTAGTGTCGGAGACCCAGTACTTC.

This clone was observed a handful of times. The chain has TRBV6-5 and TRBJ2-3, with 7 bases identical to TRBD1. The germline V gene has CDR1 MNHEY and CDR2 SVGAGI. This CDR3 is built from 15 residues. After removal of 4 bases from V and 3 bases from J, the junction contained 7 bases not matched to a gene. In nucleotides, the CDR3 is TGTGCCAGCAGTTCAGACAGGGATTTGACAGATACGCAGTATTTT. The encoded protein is CASSSDRDLTDTQYF.